This T cell receptor (beta chain) was recorded in a study of spatial heterogeneity in lung cancer (dated 2019 in TCRdb). Study-level background: Beta-chain transcripts were consistently detected in greater numbers than alpha-chain transcripts, which likely reflects a higher abundance of beta-chain transcripts. Both alpha and beta chains were TCR-sequenced in 200 to 250 tumor regions, approximately 67 matched nontumor lung samples and around 54 PBMC samples obtained at surgery. TCR repertoire features were related to nonsynonymous mutation counts determined by whole-exome sequencing of tumor tissue. The study quantitatively compared TCR alpha and beta repertoires across multiple tumor regions, matched nontumor lung and blood in non-small cell lung cancer. In the raw uncorrected reads, each unique combination of TCR and UMI appeared more than ten times on average. Study-wide findings and limitations: Ubiquitous expanded tumor TCRs were detected in blood more often at tumor resection than at routine follow-up. Additional single-cell paired TCR alpha and beta sequencing was considered necessary to confirm, at a functional level, the hypothesis that regional TCRs recognize regional mutations.

This clonotype was counted only a few times. This receptor's antigen is unknown. Base qualities are not recorded, but no much larger clone differs from it by a single base. The library was made by 5' RACE. Sequencing relied on a NextSeq 500. To allow correction of PCR and sequencing errors, the TCR library protocol tagged every TCR cDNA molecule with a unique molecular identifier. The paper's processing steps were these. TCR identification, UMI-based error correction and CDR3 extraction were all carried out with Decombinator tools. Expanded TCRs were defined as those above a frequency of 2 per 1,000, corresponding to the top 1% of the tumor frequency distribution. Rényi diversity was computed with the R vegan package after subsampling each repertoire 100 times to 5,000 TCRs. To build CDR3 similarity networks, amino acid triplet string-kernel similarity was used, and CDR3s were connected when their pairwise similarity was above 0.82. TCRdb reanalyzed the raw reads on its own, using fastp at Q25 for trimming and MiXCR for clone calling, and kept in-frame beta chains. CDR3 protein sequences are deduplicated, and each keeps its most common genes and DNA. Clone size and V and J calls follow TCRdb, not the original study. The sample has just under 95,000 distinct CDR3 sequences on record, around 12% of them singletons. Roughly 41% of the sample comes from the top ten.

Trimming removed 5 bases from V and 7 bases from J; the gene matches leave 4 bases unexplained. CDR1 and CDR2 (LNHDA, SQIVND) derive from the germline V gene (reference sequence). Taken from cysteine to phenylalanine, the CDR3 has 13 residues. The only DNA kept is the CDR3, 39 bases in frame from the first base. What this sample's time point label stands for: sample taken at primary tumor resection. Samples were obtained from approximately 70 patients with early-stage, untreated non-small cell lung cancer from the lung TRACERx cohort. TCR sequencing used whole RNA extracted from tumor and nontumor lung tissue, or from cryopreserved PBMC samples, without cell sorting. Only patients for whom sufficient RNA was available from at least two tumor regions were selected for TCR sequencing.

Material: PBMCs, obtained at surgery. This chain joins TRBV19 to TRBJ1-5; 8 of the junction bases match TRBD1. The TCR comes from a male donor with early-stage non-small cell lung cancer. The DNA reads TGTGCCAGTAGTCAACAGGGGGGACAGCCCCAGCATTTT. Its protein product is CASSQQGGQPQHF.